This T cell receptor (beta chain) is drawn from a study of a mutant IDH1 vaccine in newly diagnosed glioma. In the study overall: Every participant had undergone radiotherapy, temozolomide, or both before, and most underwent both.

Germline values: CDR1 MNHNS, CDR2 SASEGT. After removal of 5 bases from V and 2 bases from J, the junction contained 4 bases not matched to a gene. This CDR3 is built from 14 residues. Time point indicated: baseline, week 1 (first vaccination visit). Treatment here: pre-vaccination baseline after standard-of-care therapy. Donor diagnoses consisted of new WHO grade 3 or 4 IDH1-mutant, ATRX-lost astrocytomas. TCRdb's table, derived via immunoSEQ multiplex PCR, lists solely in-frame clones and lacks some. Of about 88,000 clones in the sample, about four fifths were seen once. The TCR was taken from a man in his forties with glioma. Some clones in this sample may be carry-over from other donors' samples. V is TRBV6-1 and J is TRBJ1-2; 8 positions agree with TRBD1. The source was PBMCs, collected from a glioma patient treated with radiotherapy, temozolomide or both. CDR3 protein: CASSFPGGNYGYTF. The CDR3 DNA is TGTGCCAGCAGTTTCCCAGGGGGCAACTATGGCTACACCTTC.